This T cell receptor (beta chain) emerged from a study of shared clonotypes between healthy human individuals. Study outcomes and limitations: Sequencing depth was expected to influence donor clonotype sharing.

Every subset's genomic DNA went evenly onto several immunoSEQ plates. The data were produced by immunoSEQ multiplex PCR, yet TCRdb's version contains in-frame clones alone and is incomplete. This sample yields approximately 2.5 million clones, of which 80% to 95% are seen a single time; 0.36% belongs to the top ten. As for this clone: Antigen: not known.

CDR1 is MNHNS, CDR2 SASEGT, per germline. Trimming took off 2 bases at V and 6 bases at J, with 14 bases between the two ends. The CDR3 loop spans 14 amino acids. Sample: naive CD4+ T cells from PBMCs. Subset: CD45RA+ positively selected. This chain joins TRBV6-1 and TRBJ2-7, with a possible D match to TRBD1 (6 bases). This TCR was sampled from a man in his late teens or twenties in good health. Some clones in this sample may be carry-over from other donors' samples. The CDR3 spells CASSEQGIGGEQYF. CDR3 in DNA: TGTGCCAGCAGTGAACAGGGGATAGGCGGCGAGCAGTACTTC.